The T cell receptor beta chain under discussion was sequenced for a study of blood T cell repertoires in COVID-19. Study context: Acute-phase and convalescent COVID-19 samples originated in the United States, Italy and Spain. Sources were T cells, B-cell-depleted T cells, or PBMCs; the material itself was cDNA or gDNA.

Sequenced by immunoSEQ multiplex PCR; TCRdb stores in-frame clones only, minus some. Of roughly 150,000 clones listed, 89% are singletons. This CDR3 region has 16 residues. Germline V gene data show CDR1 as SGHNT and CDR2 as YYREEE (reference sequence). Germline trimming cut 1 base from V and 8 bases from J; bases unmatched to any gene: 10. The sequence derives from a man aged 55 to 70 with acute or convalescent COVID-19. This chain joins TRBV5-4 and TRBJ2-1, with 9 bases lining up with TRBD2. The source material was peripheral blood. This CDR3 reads CASSLTKRGGRDEQFF. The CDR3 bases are TGTGCCAGCAGCTTGACGAAGCGGGGCGGGAGGGATGAGCAGTTCTTC.